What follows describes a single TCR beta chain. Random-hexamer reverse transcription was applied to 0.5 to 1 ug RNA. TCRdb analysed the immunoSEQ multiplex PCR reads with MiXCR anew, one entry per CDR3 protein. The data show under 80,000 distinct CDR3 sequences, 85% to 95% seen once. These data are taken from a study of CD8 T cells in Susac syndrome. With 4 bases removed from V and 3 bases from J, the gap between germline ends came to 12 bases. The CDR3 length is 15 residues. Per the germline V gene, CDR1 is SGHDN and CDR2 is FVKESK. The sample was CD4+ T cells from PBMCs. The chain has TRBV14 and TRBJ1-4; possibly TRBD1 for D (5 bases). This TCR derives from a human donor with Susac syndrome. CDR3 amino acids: CASSLLQAANEKLFF. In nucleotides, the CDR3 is TGTGCCAGCAGCCTCCTACAGGCGGCTAATGAAAAACTGTTTTTT.